The 29 T cell receptor beta chains given below trace back to one sample, sequenced in a study of T cells in Graves' hyperthyroidism and ophthalmopathy. Regions amplified from RNA transcripts were the TCR beta CDR3 regions. First-round RT-PCR with HTBI primers amplified the TCR CDR3 region. TCRdb called the multiplex PCR reads again in MiXCR, with one record for every CDR3 protein. Of hundreds of thousands of distinct CDR3 sequences listed, roughly 16% are singletons. Sequenced input: blood. Receptors originate from a woman in her thirties or forties with Graves' ophthalmopathy.

This clonotype showed up many times. This CDR3 reads CASSLSLDVYEQYF. For the CDR3, the DNA is TGTGCCAGCAGTTTATCCCTGGACGTCTACGAGCAGTACTTC. The chain combines TRBV28 with TRBJ2-7; D remains unclear. Per the germline V gene, CDR1 is MDHEN and CDR2 is SYDVKM. The V end lost 1 base, the J end lost 3 bases, and 10 bases lay between the germline ends. There are 14 residues in the CDR3.

This clonotype appeared many times. The rearrangement joins TRBV7-2 to TRBJ2-1; no clear D. CDR3 length: 15 amino acids. V lost 1 base and J lost 4, with 11 bases in between. Germline CDR1 is SGHTA and CDR2 is FQGNSA. The CDR3, as DNA: TGTGCCAGCAGCTTAGACGAAGGGATTTACAATGAGCAGTTCTTC. It is translated as CASSLDEGIYNEQFF.

This clonotype was counted only a few times. The V and J genes are TRBV29-1 and TRBJ1-1; D might be TRBD1 (5 bases). Trimming took off 7 bases at V and 6 bases at J, with 12 bases between the two ends. Germline V gene lookup returns CDR1 SQVTM and CDR2 ANQGSEA. The CDR3 is made up of 11 amino acids. This CDR3 is CSGGSRAEAFF. CDR3 coding DNA: TGCAGCGGGGGAAGCAGGGCTGAAGCTTTCTTT.

This clonotype was found many times. The CDR3 here is CASSPPGGVATEAFF. In DNA form, the CDR3 reads TGTGCCAGCTCACCACCCGGAGGGGTAGCCACTGAAGCTTTCTTT. The chain carries TRBV18 and TRBJ1-1; tentatively, D is TRBD1 (5 bases). Germline assignment: CDR1 KGHSH and CDR2 LQKENI. This CDR3 region has 15 residues. V lost 0 bases and J 4 bases, leaving 12 bases between the germline ends.

At least ten counts were recorded for this clonotype. The chain has TRBV2 and TRBJ2-2; D is possibly TRBD1 (5 bases). With 10 bases removed from V and 1 base from J, the gap between germline ends came to 13 bases. Germline values: CDR1 SNHLY, CDR2 FYNNEI. The CDR3 has 14 amino acids. The CDR3 bases are TGTGCCACCGGTCCGACAGTGAACACCGGGGAGCTGTTTTTT. This gives the protein CATGPTVNTGELFF.

V gene TRBV4-1 combines with J gene TRBJ1-4; 9 bases fit TRBD1. Germline trimming cut 0 bases from V and 7 bases from J; bases unmatched to any gene: 6. Germline loops: CDR1 MGHRA, CDR2 YSYEKL. The CDR3 consists of 16 residues. In DNA form, the CDR3 reads TGCGCCAGCAGCCAAGATCGGGGGACAGGGTTTGAAAAACTGTTTTTT. This gives the protein CASSQDRGTGFEKLFF.

There are many counts of this clonotype. The V gene is TRBV5-1, the J gene TRBJ1-1; TRBD1 aligns across 7 bases. With 4 bases clipped from V and 1 base from J, the junction kept 4 bases outside the gene matches. This CDR3 is built from 14 residues. Per the germline V gene, CDR1 is SGHRS and CDR2 is YFSETQ. CDR3 region: CASSGRQGNTEAFF. CDR3 nucleotides: TGCGCCAGCAGCGGGAGACAGGGGAACACTGAAGCTTTCTTT. Full variable domain (remainder filled in from reference TRBV5-1 and TRBJ1-1): KAGVTQTPRYLIKTRGQQVTLSCSPISGHRSVSWYQQTPGQGLQFLFEYFSETQRNKGNFPGRFSGRQFSNSRSEMNVSTLELGDSALYLCASSGRQGNTEAFFGQGTRLTVV.

A few counts support this clonotype. The J gene is TRBJ2-5, the V gene TRBV9, with 11 bases fitting TRBD2. The CDR3 consists of 16 residues. Losses at the gene ends were 4 bases for V and 3 bases for J; bases not matched to a gene: 8. CDR1 SGDLS and CDR2 YYNGEE come from the germline V gene. The CDR3 DNA sequence: TGTGCCAGCAGCCCAACGGGGACTAGCGGTAAAGAGACCCAGTACTTC. It codes for CASSPTGTSGKETQYF.

In its sample, this clonotype was seen many times. This chain joins TRBV20-1 and TRBJ1-2, with 8 bases that match TRBD1. Germline V gene data show CDR1 as DFQATT and CDR2 as SNEGSKA (reference sequence). The CDR3 is made up of 13 amino acids. V dropped 3 bases and J dropped 4; count of bases not matched to a gene: 4. CDR3 coding DNA: TGCAGTGCTAGCCCTGACAGGGGCTATGGCTACACCTTC. This gives the protein CSASPDRGYGYTF.

CDR3 sequence reads: CSAAPGQGETQYF. CDR3 bases: TGCAGTGCTGCGCCGGGACAGGGGGAGACCCAGTACTTC. The J gene is TRBJ2-5, the V gene TRBV20-1; TRBD1 aligns across 10 bases. The J segment lost 5 bases and the V segment lost 5 bases, leaving 5 bases of the junction unmatched. The CDR3 consists of 13 residues. CDR1 and CDR2 (germline): DFQATT, SNEGSKA (reference sequence).

This clonotype has a count of ten or more. The rearrangement joins TRBV12-3 or TRBV12-4 to TRBJ1-4; D perhaps matches TRBD1 (6 bases). The CDR3 runs 14 residues. V lost 6 bases and J 8 bases, leaving 16 bases between the germline ends. The CDR3 loop reads CASSQGGTGEKLFF. The CDR3 nucleotides are TGTGCCAGCAGCCAAGGGGGGACGGGGGAAAAACTGTTTTTT.

This clonotype turned up a few times. This rearrangement joins TRBV29-1 to TRBJ2-3, with D possibly being TRBD1 (5 bases). Trimming cost V 4 bases and J 0 bases, with 8 bases left between them. This CDR3 has 13 residues. Per the germline V gene, CDR1 is SQVTM and CDR2 is ANQGSEA. The CDR3 is CSVGTPSTDTQYF. The CDR3 DNA reads as TGCAGCGTTGGGACACCTAGCACAGATACGCAGTATTTT.

This chain connects TRBV19 to TRBJ1-4, with a tentative D call TRBD1 (6 bases). Germline V gives CDR1 LNHDA, CDR2 SQIVND (reference sequence). The V end lost 5 bases, the J end lost 7 bases, and 17 bases lay between the germline ends. CDR3 length equals 15 residues. In nucleotides, the CDR3 is TGTGCCAGTAGTTTTACAGGGACGCGAGGTGAAAAACTGTTTTTT. Translating it yields CASSFTGTRGEKLFF.

Remarks on this clonotype: A read error may be the cause here, since a much bigger clone is one base away. DNA of the CDR3: TGTGCCAGCTCACCGGGACAGGGGCCCACAGATACGCAGTATTTT. The encoded protein is CASSPGQGPTDTQYF. V gene TRBV18 combines with J gene TRBJ2-3; 10 positions match TRBD1. V lost 3 bases, J lost 2 bases, and 2 bases stayed unmatched. CDR1 KGHSH and CDR2 LQKENI come from the germline V gene. The CDR3 runs 15 residues.

To note about this clonotype: A read error may explain this, as a much larger clone is one base away. The chain combines TRBV28 with TRBJ1-1, with 8 bases identical to TRBD1. Germline V gene lookup returns CDR1 MDHEN and CDR2 SYDVKM. Trimming removed 5 bases from V and 3 bases from J; junction bases left unmatched: 8. The CDR3 extends over 15 amino acids. The CDR3 loop is CASSRYTTGDTEAFF. The CDR3 nucleotides are TGTGCCAGCAGTCGATACACGACAGGGGACACTGAAGCTTTCTTT.

The chain uses TRBV4-1 and TRBJ1-1; a possible D gene is TRBD1 (5 bases). Germline CDR1 MGHRA, CDR2 YSYEKL. The V gene lost 4 bases and the J gene lost 7 bases, with 13 bases spanning the gap. The CDR3 runs 13 residues. The CDR3 nucleotides are TGCGCCAGCAGCCCTTCGGGACTGGGTGAAGCTTTCTTT. It specifies CASSPSGLGEAFF.

This clonotype occurred many times. V gene TRBV27 combines with J gene TRBJ2-1, with a weak D call TRBD1 (6 bases). The CDR3 totals 14 residues. V shed 2 bases and J shed 3 bases, with 8 bases lying between them. Germline CDR1 reads MNHEY; CDR2 reads SMNVEV (reference sequence). CDR3 coding DNA: TGTGCCAGCAGTTTAGAGGACAGCTACAATGAGCAGTTCTTC. Residues: CASSLEDSYNEQFF.

This clonotype was picked up many times. This chain uses TRBV7-9 with TRBJ2-5; possible D gene TRBD2, 5 bases. CDR1 is SEHNR, CDR2 FQNEAQ, per germline (reference sequence). With 5 bases removed from V and 2 bases from J, the gap between germline ends came to 12 bases. CDR3 length: 14 residues. CDR3 sequence (DNA): TGTGCCAGCAGCGAGAGCGGAATACAAGAGACCCAGTACTTC. Translating it yields CASSESGIQETQYF.

Many counts were recorded for this clonotype. The chain has TRBV20-1 and TRBJ2-7, with D perhaps TRBD2 (7 bases). The germline CDR1 and CDR2 sequences are DFQATT and SNEGSKA (reference sequence). Trimming cost V 6 bases and J 7 bases, with 22 bases left between them. The CDR3 spans 14 residues. The CDR3 region has the DNA TGCAGTGCAAATGGACAGTCGGGAGGTGGGGAGCAGTACTTC. Translating it yields CSANGQSGGGEQYF.

The CDR3 loop is CSARKGGSSYNEQFF. Here the CDR3 DNA reads TGCAGTGCTAGGAAGGGAGGCAGCTCCTACAATGAGCAGTTCTTC. The rearrangement links TRBV20-1 to TRBJ2-1, with a possible D match to TRBD2 (6 bases). The CDR3 runs 15 residues. Deletions cut 3 bases from V and 0 bases from J, with 12 bases between. The germline gives CDR1 DFQATT, CDR2 SNEGSKA (reference sequence).

This clonotype was counted between two and nine times. The V and J genes are TRBV7-3 and TRBJ2-1, with D perhaps TRBD1 or TRBD2 (6 bases each). V was pared by 0 bases and J by 4 bases, with 13 bases between. The CDR3 contains 16 residues. The germline V gene encodes CDR1 SGHTA and CDR2 FQGTGA. Written as DNA, the CDR3 is TGTGCCAGCAGCTTAACGGGGGGCGGTTCGTACAATGAGCAGTTCTTC. This sequence encodes CASSLTGGGSYNEQFF.

The sample holds many counts of this clonotype. V and J are TRBV5-1 and TRBJ2-2; 12 bases map to TRBD2. CDR1 is SGHRS and CDR2 is YFSETQ in the germline V gene. After removal of 4 bases from V and 7 bases from J, the junction contained 5 bases not matched to a gene. The CDR3 has 15 residues. CDR3 nucleotide sequence: TGCGCCAGCAGCCTAGCGGGAGGGCTAGGCGGGGAGCTGTTTTTT. The encoded protein is CASSLAGGLGGELFF.

The rearrangement links TRBV3-1 to TRBJ2-7, with no clear D. CDR1 is LGHDT, CDR2 YNNKEL, per germline (reference sequence). The CDR3 consists of 14 residues. Trimming removed 1 base from V and 4 bases from J, with 11 bases in between. CDR3: CASSQGGWNYEQYF. DNA for the CDR3: TGTGCCAGCAGCCAAGGCGGCTGGAATTACGAGCAGTACTTC.

This rearrangement joins TRBV20-1 to TRBJ1-5, with D possibly TRBD1 on 6 matching bases. V was clipped by 3 bases and J by 5 bases, with 17 bases between them. CDR1 and CDR2 (germline): DFQATT, SNEGSKA (reference sequence). The CDR3 has 15 residues. The CDR3, as DNA: TGCAGTGCTAGTTACAGGGACGGGATTGATCAGCCCCAGCATTTT. It translates to CSASYRDGIDQPQHF.

This chain joins TRBV6-2 or TRBV6-3 and TRBJ2-3; TRBD2 matches at 8 bases. The CDR3 contains 14 residues. Trimming removed 6 bases from V and 3 bases from J; junction bases left unmatched: 5. Looked up from germline, CDR1 is MNHEY and CDR2 is SVGEGT. CDR3 protein: CASSWTSPTDTQYF. In DNA, the CDR3 is TGTGCCAGCAGCTGGACTAGCCCTACAGATACGCAGTATTTT.

The chain recombines TRBV7-9 with TRBJ2-7; TRBD1 aligns across 9 bases. This CDR3 comprises 15 residues. J lost 4 bases, V lost 5 bases, and 9 bases had no gene match. CDR1 and CDR2 from the germline V gene are SEHNR and FQNEAQ (reference sequence). The CDR3 protein is CASSASMGQGYEQYF. The CDR3 region has the DNA TGTGCCAGCAGCGCCTCCATGGGACAGGGATACGAGCAGTACTTC.

The chain has TRBV15 and TRBJ2-3, with D possibly matching TRBD2 (6 bases). From germline, CDR1 is LNHNV and CDR2 YYDKDF (reference sequence). CDR3 length: 18 amino acids. Trimming took 0 bases from V and 5 from J, leaving 21 bases between them. This CDR3 is CATSRDGSSGWEGDTQYF. DNA for the CDR3: TGTGCCACCAGCAGAGATGGCTCGAGCGGGTGGGAAGGAGATACGCAGTATTTT.

This clonotype was counted ten times or more. The chain carries TRBV12-3 or TRBV12-4 and TRBJ2-3; 7 positions agree with TRBD2. The trim removed 4 bases at V and 0 bases at J, leaving 7 bases unmatched. There are 16 residues in the CDR3. The CDR3 region is CASSYEAGSSTDTQYF. CDR3 bases: TGTGCCAGCAGTTACGAAGCGGGGTCTAGCACAGATACGCAGTATTTT.

The sample holds many counts of this clonotype. V usage is TRBV5-1 and J usage is TRBJ2-1; D is ambiguous. V was trimmed by 2 bases and J by 1 base, leaving 7 bases between them. The length of the CDR3 is 14 residues. Germline V gene lookup returns CDR1 SGHRS and CDR2 YFSETQ. CDR3 loop: CASSFDTSYNEQFF. The CDR3, as DNA: TGCGCCAGCAGCTTCGATACGTCCTACAATGAGCAGTTCTTC.